This TCR beta chain was observed in a study of blood T cell repertoires in COVID-19. Study in general: The samples span acute and convalescent COVID-19 from the United States, Italy and Spain. In each case, the material was cDNA or gDNA derived from T cells, B-cell-depleted T cells, or PBMCs.

Authors' processing steps: Cell counts per sample came from amplifying reference gene primers. Produced via immunoSEQ multiplex PCR; TCRdb's table is partial and in-frame only. V, J and clone size were drawn from that table, and D and trimming were deduced from the DNA. The repertoire holds some 150,000 clones, with approximately 85% as singletons. CDR3 length equals 15 residues. V shed 4 bases, J shed 5 bases, and the junction held 7 bases outside the gene matches. Germline CDR1 and CDR2: SGHNT and YYREEE (reference sequence). Source material: peripheral blood. This sequence originates from a man between 60 and 75 years old who had recovered from COVID-19. V is TRBV5-4 and J is TRBJ2-5; 11 nucleotides agree with TRBD1. The CDR3, as DNA: TGTGCCAGCAGCGGTAGGGGACAGGGGGGCGAGACCCAGTACTTC. Translated: CASSGRGQGGETQYF.